The T cell receptor (beta chain) under discussion was sequenced for a study of Graves' ophthalmopathy and Graves' hyperthyroidism. Study background: There was a collection of peripheral blood at initial diagnosis, before any treatment. Findings and limits, study-wide: Blood also held most thyroid clonotypes expanded above 0.001 frequency.

The germline V gene encodes CDR1 SEHNR and CDR2 FQNEAQ (reference sequence). V lost 4 bases and J lost 3; bases outside the gene matches: 6. This CDR3 is 14 amino acids long. This clonotype was picked up many times. Its antigen is unknown. None of the included patients had other autoimmune diseases, uncontrolled infections, pregnancy or lactation, as these led to exclusion. A volume of 10 ml of fresh peripheral blood supplied the PBMCs. Transcripts of RNA were the source for amplifying TCR beta CDR3 regions. First-round RT-PCR used HTBI primers; second-round multiplex PCR followed. TCRdb processed the multiplex PCR reads anew with MiXCR; each CDR3 protein has one entry. In the table there are 360,000 or so distinct CDR3 sequences, about 18% of which are singletons.

This chain links TRBV7-9 with TRBJ2-7; 7 nucleotides line up with TRBD1. The source is a woman aged 18-29 years with Graves' ophthalmopathy. Specimen: peripheral blood. The CDR3 protein is CASSSGQRRYEQYF. Here the CDR3 DNA reads TGTGCCAGCAGCTCGGGACAGCGACGCTACGAGCAGTACTTC.